These 27 T cell receptor beta chains were all obtained from the same sample, sequenced in a study of T cells after yellow fever vaccination. TCRdb reprocessed the 5' RACE reads with MiXCR, giving one entry per CDR3 protein. The sample carries a few hundred thousand distinct CDR3 sequences, 4.1% recorded once. The material sequenced was PBMCs, taken 5 days after the yellow fever booster vaccination. The receptor set was obtained from a man between 18 and 29 years old who received the YFV17D yellow fever vaccine.

This clonotype came up a few times. This chain connects TRBV18 to TRBJ2-7, with D unclear. The V end lost 2 bases, the J end lost 1 base, and 3 bases lay between the germline ends. The CDR3 is 12 amino acids. Germline loops: CDR1 KGHSH, CDR2 LQKENI. The CDR3 is CASSPISYEQYV. The CDR3 coding sequence is TGTGCCAGCTCACCAATTTCCTACGAGCAGTACGTC.

This rearrangement joins TRBV18 to TRBJ1-5; 9 positions match TRBD1. V was pared by 4 bases and J by 5 bases, with 9 bases of the junction left unmatched. From germline, CDR1 is KGHSH and CDR2 LQKENI. The CDR3 runs 16 residues. CDR3 in DNA: TGTGCCAGCTCACGTGGGACAGGGATCCCGGATCAGCCCCAGCATTTT. Translating gives CASSRGTGIPDQPQHF.

This clonotype showed up many times. The V call is TRBV7-2, the J call TRBJ2-1; TRBD2 is a possible D gene (6 bases). Trimming pared 2 bases from V and 3 bases from J, leaving 11 bases between. Germline V lookup: CDR1 SGHTA, CDR2 FQGNSA. This CDR3 comprises 15 residues. CDR3 sequence (DNA): TGTGCCAGCAGCTTATCAGGCGGGGTCTACAATGAGCAGTTCTTC. Translation: CASSLSGGVYNEQFF.

The sample holds many counts of this clonotype. This CDR3 is CASSGRQGRFSYEQYF. The CDR3 coding sequence is TGTGCCAGCAGTGGAAGACAGGGCCGCTTCTCCTACGAGCAGTACTTC. The chain joins TRBV25-1 to TRBJ2-7; TRBD1 matches 7 bases. With V trimmed by 4 bases and J by 0 bases, 9 bases remained unmatched. Germline-derived CDR1 and CDR2 are MGHDK and SYGVNS. CDR3 length: 16 amino acids.

In DNA, the CDR3 is TGTGCCAGCAGCTCGACTGGCAGCTCCTACAATGAGCAGTTCTTC. Translated, it gives CASSSTGSSYNEQFF. The chain couples TRBV12-3 or TRBV12-4 to TRBJ2-1; D is undetermined. Trimming took off 6 bases at V and 0 bases at J, with 12 bases between the two ends. The CDR3 consists of 15 residues.

This clonotype was counted between two and nine times. DNA for the CDR3: TGTGCCAGCAGCTTAAGCGGCAACGAGCAGTACTTC. Protein: CASSLSGNEQYF. The J gene is TRBJ2-7, the V gene TRBV7-3, with D unclear. The CDR3 covers 12 residues. V was pared by 1 base and J by 5 bases, with 6 bases between. The germline CDR1 and CDR2 sequences are SGHTA and FQGTGA.

The table lists this clonotype with a few counts. This CDR3 reads CSARRTAGKYQTQYF. The CDR3 coding sequence is TGCAGTGCTAGACGAACGGCGGGGAAGTATCAGACCCAGTACTTC. This sequence joins TRBV20-1 and TRBJ2-5; maybe TRBD2 (6 bases). CDR1 is DFQATT, CDR2 SNEGSKA, per germline (reference sequence). The length of the CDR3 is 15 residues. Trimming took off 2 bases at V and 6 bases at J, with 19 bases between the two ends.

The chain couples TRBV7-2 to TRBJ1-4; possible D gene TRBD1, 6 bases. Trimming stripped 2 bases from V and 14 bases from J, with 15 bases between. The CDR3 length is 13 residues. CDR1 and CDR2 (germline): SGHTA, FQGNSA. In DNA form, the CDR3 reads TGTGCCAGCAGCTTAAGGGGGACTCCAAATCTGTTTTTT. Its protein is CASSLRGTPNLFF.

V usage is TRBV5-1 and J usage is TRBJ2-1; 8 bases agree with TRBD2. V lost 4 bases to trimming and J lost 5 bases; unmatched junction nucleotides: 2. The CDR3 spans 13 residues. Per germline, CDR1 SGHRS and CDR2 YFSETQ. The DNA for the CDR3 is TGCGCCAGCAGCATGCGGGGGGACAATGAGCAGTTCTTC. The encoded protein is CASSMRGDNEQFF.

The gene calls are TRBV7-8 and TRBJ1-5; a possible D gene is TRBD1 (5 bases). The CDR3 spans 18 residues. V gave up 5 bases and J gave up 0 bases, with 20 bases separating them. Germline CDR1 reads SGHVS; CDR2 reads FQNEAQ. CDR3 nucleotides: TGTGCCAGCAGCCCGGACAAAACCAAAAGATATAGCAATCAGCCCCAGCATTTT. Translation gives CASSPDKTKRYSNQPQHF. The variable domain in full, completed from reference TRBV7-8 and TRBJ1-5, reads GAGVSQSPRYKVAKRGQDVALRCDPISGHVSLFWYQQALGQGPEFLTYFQNEAQLDKSGLPSDRFFAERPEGSVSTLKIQRTQQEDSAVYLCASSPDKTKRYSNQPQHFGDGTRLSIL.

This clonotype came up a few times. V usage is TRBV20-1 and J usage is TRBJ2-5, with a weak D call TRBD2 (5 bases). The V end was cut by 1 base, the J end by 1 base, with 13 bases between. CDR1 is DFQATT, CDR2 SNEGSKA, per germline (reference sequence). The CDR3 sequence is 15 residues long. CDR3 DNA: TGCAGTGCTAGAGTGGGGAGCGGCCTCCAAGAGACCCAGTACTTC. This codes for CSARVGSGLQETQYF.

The sample holds a few counts of this clonotype. The chain has TRBV20-1 and TRBJ2-7; possible D gene TRBD2, 5 bases. Trimming shortened V by 3 bases and J by 3 bases, and 15 bases separated the two germline ends. Germline CDR1 DFQATT, CDR2 SNEGSKA (reference sequence). The CDR3 has 14 residues. The CDR3: CSASPGLPHYEQYF. CDR3 nucleotide sequence: TGCAGTGCTAGTCCCGGACTCCCCCACTACGAGCAGTACTTC.

This clonotype was recorded at least ten times. The V and J genes are TRBV4-1 and TRBJ2-3, with TRBD2 matching over 9 bases. Germline trimming cut 4 bases from V and 4 bases from J; bases unmatched to any gene: 12. This CDR3 is 17 amino acids long. CDR1 is MGHRA and CDR2 is YSYEKL in the germline V gene. The CDR3: CASSPSRLAGTADTQYF. The CDR3 bases are TGCGCCAGCAGCCCCTCTAGGCTAGCGGGGACGGCAGATACGCAGTATTTT.

This clonotype was observed a handful of times. The chain couples TRBV7-9 to TRBJ2-5; D may correspond to TRBD1 or TRBD2 (5 bases each). This CDR3 comprises 14 residues. In germline, CDR1 is SEHNR, CDR2 FQNEAQ (reference sequence). V was clipped by 1 base and J by 7 bases, with 13 bases between them. Here the CDR3 DNA reads TGTGCCAGCAGCTTAGGTGGGACCGGGATGACCCAGTACTTC. This sequence encodes CASSLGGTGMTQYF.

The rearrangement uses TRBV5-1 and TRBJ2-1; D may correspond to TRBD1 or TRBD2 (5 bases each). V gave up 6 bases and J gave up 7 bases, with 20 bases separating them. This CDR3 has 15 residues. Germline-derived CDR1 and CDR2 are SGHRS and YFSETQ. CDR3 protein: CASMPRDDGDNEQFF. The CDR3 DNA follows: TGCGCCAGCATGCCCCGGGACGACGGGGATAATGAGCAGTTCTTC.

The V gene is TRBV7-9, the J gene TRBJ1-5; D may be TRBD1 (5 bases). Trimming stripped 1 base from V and 5 bases from J, with 15 bases between. CDR3 length: 16 residues. Germline-derived CDR1 and CDR2 are SEHNR and FQNEAQ (reference sequence). CDR3 sequence: CASSLGVRALDQPQHF. The CDR3 DNA is TGTGCCAGCAGCTTAGGGGTCAGGGCGTTGGATCAGCCCCAGCATTTT.

Ten or more counts support this clonotype. The chain uses TRBV7-9 and TRBJ2-5; D might be TRBD1 (5 bases). The ends were cut back, 4 bases at V and 1 base at J, with 13 bases in the middle. Germline V CDR1 and CDR2: SEHNR, FQNEAQ (reference sequence). The CDR3 is 15 residues long. CDR3 residues: CASSSVGHLQETQYF. CDR3 nucleotides: TGTGCCAGCAGCTCGGTCGGACACCTCCAAGAGACCCAGTACTTC.

This clonotype was seen only once. The rearrangement links TRBV7-2 to TRBJ1-2; weak D call: TRBD1 (6 bases). The CDR3 has 20 residues. V was pared by 2 bases and J by 8 bases, with 33 bases between. Germline-derived CDR1 and CDR2 are SGHTA and FQGNSA. Written as DNA, the CDR3 is TGTGCCAGCAGCTTATTCAGGGGAGATCCGAGACTCGGCGGTAGGGGCGGCTACACCTTC. Its protein is CASSLFRGDPRLGGRGGYTF. The variable domain in full, completed from reference TRBV7-2 and TRBJ1-2, reads GAGVSQSPSNKVTEKGKDVELRCDPISGHTALYWYRQSLGQGLEFLIYFQGNSAPDKSGLPSDRFSAERTGGSVSTLTIQRTQQEDSAVYLCASSLFRGDPRLGGRGGYTFGSGTRLTVV.

The chain links TRBV4-1 to TRBJ1-1, with a tentative D call TRBD1 (6 bases). Deletions cut 5 bases from V and 5 bases from J, with 12 bases between. The CDR3 is 13 residues long. The germline V gene encodes CDR1 MGHRA and CDR2 YSYEKL. CDR3 in DNA: TGCGCCAGCAGCGAGACAGGCCGAACTGAAGCTTTCTTT. This encodes CASSETGRTEAFF.

The table lists this clonotype with many counts. One end of the junction fails to match germline, which may point to a read error. This CDR3 reads CASSLAAAATIYF. CDR3 nucleotide sequence: TGTGCCAGCAGCTTAGCAGCAGCGGCCACCATATATTTT. The chain joins TRBV12-3 or TRBV12-4 to TRBJ1-3; D not resolved. This CDR3 has 13 amino acids.

About this clonotype itself: A much more abundant neighbour one base away suggests this may be a read error. The chain joins TRBV7-9 to TRBJ2-4; D might be TRBD1 (6 bases). Looked up from germline, CDR1 is SEHNR and CDR2 is FQNEAQ (reference sequence). This CDR3 spans 14 amino acids. The V gene lost 4 bases and the J gene lost 8 bases, with 15 bases spanning the gap. The CDR3 bases are TGTGCCAGCAGCTCTACCCGGGACACATACATTCAGTACTTC. Translated: CASSSTRDTYIQYF.

This clonotype was seen only a few times. The chain combines TRBV4-1 with TRBJ2-1, with 9 bases lining up with TRBD2. CDR3 length: 16 amino acids. The V gene end was trimmed by 6 bases and the J gene end by 5 bases; junction bases not matched to a gene: 11. CDR1 is MGHRA, CDR2 YSYEKL, per germline. The CDR3 sequence is CASRLRLAARDNEQFF. The CDR3 DNA reads TGCGCCAGCAGACTCAGACTAGCGGCACGGGACAATGAGCAGTTCTTC.

There are a few counts of this clonotype. The chain links TRBV9 to TRBJ2-1; 9 nucleotides line up with TRBD2. Trimming took 3 bases from V and 9 from J; bases not matched to a gene: 4. The CDR3 runs 13 residues. Per germline, CDR1 SGDLS and CDR2 YYNGEE. The CDR3: CASSGSGGGEQFF. The CDR3 DNA reads as TGTGCCAGCAGCGGTAGCGGGGGAGGTGAGCAGTTCTTC.

Ten or more counts support this clonotype. The genes are TRBV6-2 or TRBV6-3 and TRBJ2-1, with 9 bases that match TRBD2. The CDR3 has 16 residues. Germline loops: CDR1 MNHEY, CDR2 SVGEGT. The ends lost 2 bases at V and 4 bases at J; junction bases unmatched: 6. The CDR3 loop reads CASSYGGSGGYNEQFF. In DNA form, the CDR3 reads TGTGCCAGCAGTTACGGCGGTAGCGGGGGATACAATGAGCAGTTCTTC.

This clonotype was seen many times. J is TRBJ2-3 and V is TRBV10-2; a weak D match, TRBD1 (6 bases). This CDR3 comprises 14 residues. Germline V gives CDR1 WSHSY, CDR2 SAAADI. Trimming left V 3 bases short and J 5 bases short, with 12 bases between. CDR3 sequence: CASSDRGDVDTQYF. CDR3 DNA: TGCGCCAGCAGTGACAGGGGTGATGTAGATACGCAGTATTTT.

The table lists this clonotype with a few counts. This chain joins TRBV12-3 or TRBV12-4 and TRBJ2-5; 14 positions agree with TRBD2. Losses at the gene ends were 5 bases for V and 4 bases for J; bases not matched to a gene: 6. This CDR3 spans 16 amino acids. The DNA of the CDR3 is TGTGCCAGCAGTCTGGGACTAGCGGGGGTACTAGAGACCCAGTACTTC. The encoded protein is CASSLGLAGVLETQYF.

This clonotype was found many times. This chain links TRBV21-1 with TRBJ2-3; TRBD2 reflects the table's D call only, with no check against the DNA. TRBV21-1 is described as a pseudogene. This CDR3 has 21 amino acids. CDR3 protein: CASSEPARTSGAHCSTDTQYF. The CDR3, as DNA: TGTGCCAGCAGCGAACCAGCGCGAACTAGCGGGGCCCATTGTAGCACAGATACGCAGTATTTT.